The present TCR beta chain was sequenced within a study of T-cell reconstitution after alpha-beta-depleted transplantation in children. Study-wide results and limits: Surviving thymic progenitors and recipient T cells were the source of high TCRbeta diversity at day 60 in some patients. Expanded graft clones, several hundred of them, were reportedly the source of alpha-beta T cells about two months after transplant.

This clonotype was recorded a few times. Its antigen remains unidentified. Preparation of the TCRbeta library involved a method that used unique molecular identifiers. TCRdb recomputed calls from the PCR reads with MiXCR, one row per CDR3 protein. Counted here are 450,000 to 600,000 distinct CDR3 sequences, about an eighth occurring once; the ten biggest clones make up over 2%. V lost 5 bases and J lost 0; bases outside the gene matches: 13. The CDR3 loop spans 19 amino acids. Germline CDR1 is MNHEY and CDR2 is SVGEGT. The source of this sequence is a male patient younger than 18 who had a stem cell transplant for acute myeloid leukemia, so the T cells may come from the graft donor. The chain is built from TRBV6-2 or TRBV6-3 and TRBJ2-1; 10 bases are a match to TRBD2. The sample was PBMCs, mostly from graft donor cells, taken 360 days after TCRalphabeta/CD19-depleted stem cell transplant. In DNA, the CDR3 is TGTGCCAGCAGTAACCCCGGGACTAGCGAACCCCTCTCCTACAATGAGCAGTTCTTC. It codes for CASSNPGTSEPLSYNEQFF.